One sample yielded the 8 T cell receptor beta chains listed below, sequenced in a study of molecular identifiers for immune sequencing clone quantification. MiXCR, applied by TCRdb to the PCR reads, yields one record per CDR3 protein. The sample shows about 510,000 distinct CDR3 sequences, about 22% of them seen only once. What was sequenced was naive CD8+ T cells from blood, with Jurkat cell RNA spiked in. Subset here: FACS-sorted CD8+CD4-CCR7+CD45RA+ naive T cells. The receptors here all came from a human donor in good health. Some libraries in this study had Jurkat cell RNA spiked in.

This clonotype was seen a handful of times. The chain carries TRBV12-3 or TRBV12-4 and TRBJ2-2; 7 bases match TRBD2. J was trimmed by 1 base and V by 3 bases; bases with no gene match: 8. This CDR3 is 17 amino acids long. For the CDR3, the DNA is TGTGCCAGCAGTTTTATAGCGGGTCGAAAGAACACCGGGGAGCTGTTTTTT. Translation: CASSFIAGRKNTGELFF.

This clonotype was counted ten times or more. The chain uses TRBV7-3 and TRBJ1-1, with D tentatively TRBD1 (5 bases). Trimming removed 6 bases at V and 6 bases at J, with 20 bases between. This CDR3 has 15 residues. Per germline, CDR1 SGHTA and CDR2 FQGTGA. The CDR3 spells CASSRAGGVGAEAFF. As DNA, the CDR3 is TGTGCCAGCAGTAGGGCTGGAGGGGTGGGTGCTGAAGCTTTCTTT.

This clonotype occurred many times. The chain is built from TRBV7-2 and TRBJ2-7, with 8 bases matching TRBD2. In germline, CDR1 is SGHTA, CDR2 FQGNSA. The CDR3 runs to 14 residues. J lost 2 bases, V lost 5 bases, and 5 bases had no gene match. The CDR3 region is CASSGRGEAYEQYF. In nucleotides, the CDR3 is TGTGCCAGCAGCGGGCGGGGGGAGGCCTACGAGCAGTACTTC.

A word on this clonotype: Being one base from a much bigger clone, this may be a read error. J is TRBJ1-1 and V is TRBV9; D gene unclear. The CDR3 totals 12 residues. Germline V gives CDR1 SGDLS, CDR2 YYNGEE. The CDR3 nucleotides read TGTGCCAGCGGCGTAGATTCCGGTGAAGCTTTCTTT. It codes for CASGVDSGEAFF.

A remark on this clonotype: A much larger clonotype is one base distant, so this may be a read error. V is TRBV7-9 and J is TRBJ1-1; D is perhaps TRBD1 (5 bases). This CDR3 is built from 15 residues. Germline CDR1 reads SEHNR; CDR2 reads FQNEAQ (reference sequence). The CDR3 loop reads CASSLGVGLDTDAFF. The DNA for the CDR3 is TGTGCCAGCAGCTTAGGTGTGGGGCTGGACACTGATGCTTTCTTT.

The table lists this clonotype with a few counts. The rearrangement uses TRBV19 and TRBJ1-1; D unclear. V lost 1 base and J lost 0, with 6 bases in between. CDR1 is LNHDA and CDR2 is SQIVND in the germline V gene (reference sequence). The CDR3 has 14 amino acids. CDR3 amino acids: CASSIVGLNTEAFF. The DNA for the CDR3 is TGTGCCAGTAGTATAGTCGGCCTGAACACTGAAGCTTTCTTT.

This clonotype was seen ten or more times. The chain joins TRBV5-1 to TRBJ2-5; possibly TRBD1 for D (6 bases). CDR3 length: 15 amino acids. V lost 2 bases to trimming and J lost 5 bases, with 16 bases between them. The germline V gene has CDR1 SGHRS and CDR2 YFSETQ. DNA of the CDR3: TGCGCCAGCAGCTTTACTTCCGGCAGGGGTGAGACCCAGTACTTC. Translation: CASSFTSGRGETQYF.

Note on this clonotype: Because the CDR3 is missing its conserved closing phenylalanine or tryptophan, this is likely a read error. This chain links TRBV6-5 with TRBJ2-3, with 10 positions matching TRBD2. Trimming cost V 5 bases and J 0 bases; bases outside gene matches: 2. Germline CDR1 reads MNHEY; CDR2 reads SVGAGI. The length of the CDR3 is 15 residues. DNA of the CDR3: TGTGCCAGCAGTCCACTAGCGGGAAGCACAGATACGCAGTATTCT. Translated, it gives CASSPLAGSTDTQYS.